The TCR beta chain under discussion was sequenced for a study of CD8+CD57+ T cells in acquired aplastic anemia. Before being chosen for sequencing, patients had shown CD8+CD57+ cell expansion by flow cytometry. Sequencing of CD8+CD57+ effector memory cells was also done for 2 of 12 patients. Researchers bead-enriched CD8+CD57+ cells and obtained a mean 1.6 ug DNA. Concerning this clonotype itself: Its specificity is not known. The CDR3 end shows no conserved phenylalanine or tryptophan, and so a read error is likely.

TCR beta VDJ and CDR3 were profiled, and genomic DNA was the template. Via MiXCR, TCRdb re-called the reads, giving one row per CDR3 protein. The data hold some 16,000 distinct CDR3 sequences, with roughly two fifths observed a single time. The study, taken as a whole, reports: Among patients, CD8+CD57+ cells displayed less diversity than the total CD4+ and CD8+ pools did. The same twenty-nine CD8+ CDR3 sequences occurred in patients and in controls. Patient and control CD8+ Simpson's diversity was not significantly different.

The V gene's germline CDR1 is MGHDK and CDR2 SYGVNS. V lost 7 bases, J lost 1 base, and 11 bases lay in between. This CDR3 contains 13 residues. The rearrangement joins TRBV25-1 to TRBJ2-7; D remains ambiguous. Sample: CD8+CD57+ T cells sorted from PBMCs. Subset given: bead-enriched CD8+CD57+ effector memory T cells from SAA patients. This receptor was identified in a human donor with aplastic anemia. CDR3 protein: CASTRLGSYEQYL. For the CDR3, the DNA is TGTGCCAGCACTCGCTTGGGGTCCTACGAGCAGTACCTC.